This TCR beta chain is drawn from a study of blood T cell repertoires in COVID-19. For the study at large: Spain, Italy and the United States supplied samples that represented acute and convalescent COVID-19.

The repertoire was sequenced with immunoSEQ multiplex PCR; TCRdb's copy has only in-frame clones and lacks some. The table records roughly 88,000 clones, about 70% of them present only once. J was trimmed by 4 bases and V by 4 bases; bases with no gene match: 10. CDR1 and CDR2 from the germline V gene are SGHNT and YENEEA. The CDR3 is 16 residues long. The specimen was peripheral blood. The chain combines TRBV11-3 with TRBJ1-2; 9 nucleotides line up with TRBD1. The sequence derives from a woman aged 60-75 years in a cohort sampled during active or convalescent COVID-19. CDR3 nucleotide sequence: TGTGCCAGCAGCTGTCTGCCCCCGGGACAGGGCTATGGCTACACCTTC. Translation: CASSCLPPGQGYGYTF.